The source of this T cell receptor beta chain is a study of Graves' ophthalmopathy and Graves' hyperthyroidism. None of the included patients had other autoimmune diseases, uncontrolled infections, pregnancy or lactation, as these led to exclusion. As the template, RNA transcripts were used to amplify TCR beta CDR3 regions. The first round was an RT-PCR with HTBI primers, and the second round was a multiplex PCR. TCRdb processed the multiplex PCR reads anew with MiXCR; each CDR3 protein has one entry. The sample contains over 450,000 distinct CDR3 sequences, about 15% of which appear only once. The ends were cut back, 3 bases at V and 4 bases at J, with 13 bases in the middle. This CDR3 is 15 amino acids long. Germline V CDR1 and CDR2: KGHSH, LQKENI.

The chain has TRBV18 and TRBJ2-1, with D possibly TRBD1 on 6 matching bases. What was sequenced was blood. This TCR derives from a woman in her twenties or thirties with Graves' ophthalmopathy. This CDR3 is CASSPGARGYNEQFF. Written as DNA, the CDR3 is TGTGCCAGCTCACCCGGGGCTAGGGGGTACAATGAGCAGTTCTTC.